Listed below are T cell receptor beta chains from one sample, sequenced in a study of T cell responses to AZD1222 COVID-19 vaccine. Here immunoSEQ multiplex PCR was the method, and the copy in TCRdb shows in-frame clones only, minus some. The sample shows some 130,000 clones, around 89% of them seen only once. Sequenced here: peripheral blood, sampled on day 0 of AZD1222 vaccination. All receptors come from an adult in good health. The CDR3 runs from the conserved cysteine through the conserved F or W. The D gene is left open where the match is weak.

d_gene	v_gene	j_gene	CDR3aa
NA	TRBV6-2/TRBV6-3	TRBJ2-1	CASSYDSSYNEQFF
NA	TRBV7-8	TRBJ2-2	CASSFGRNTGELFF
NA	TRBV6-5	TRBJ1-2	CASSSRGPYGYTF
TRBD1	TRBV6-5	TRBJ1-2	CASSYGTGFGYTF
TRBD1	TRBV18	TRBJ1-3	CASSPKFTGVSGGNTIYF
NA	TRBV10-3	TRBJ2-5	CAISDTGKETQYF
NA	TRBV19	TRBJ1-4	CASRNTPTNEKLFF
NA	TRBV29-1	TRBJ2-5	CSVEEETQYF
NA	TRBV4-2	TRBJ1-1	CASSQGLGVITEAFF
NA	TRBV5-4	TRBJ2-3	CASSLIGRTDTQYF
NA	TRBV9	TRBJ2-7	CASSVEQGGTYEQYF
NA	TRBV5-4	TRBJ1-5	CASSRDPHTNQPQHF
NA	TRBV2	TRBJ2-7	CASRVAGSDEQYF
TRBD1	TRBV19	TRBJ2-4	CASINRQGAKNIQYF
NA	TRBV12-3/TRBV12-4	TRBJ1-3	CASSPRHGNTIYF
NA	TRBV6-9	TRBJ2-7	CASSYEGRSYEQYF
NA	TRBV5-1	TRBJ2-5	CASSFPGVDQETQYF
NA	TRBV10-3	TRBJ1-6	CAISTRGPHNSPLHF
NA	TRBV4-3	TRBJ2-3	CASSQDARSTDTQYF
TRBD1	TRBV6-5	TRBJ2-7	CASSYSGPGQGGEQYF
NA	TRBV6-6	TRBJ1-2	CASSPNQRGYTF
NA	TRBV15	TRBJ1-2	CATSPPSGDYGYTF
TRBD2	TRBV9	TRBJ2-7	CASSFVRGEEGNEQYF
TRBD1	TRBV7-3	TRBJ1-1	CASSATGELTEAFF
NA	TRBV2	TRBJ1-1	CAKIRTDVNTEAFF
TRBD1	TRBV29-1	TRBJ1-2	CSVEGTQGNLNYGYTF
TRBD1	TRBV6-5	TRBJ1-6	CATTRDREDSPLHF
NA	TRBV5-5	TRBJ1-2	CASSLVAGISNGYTF
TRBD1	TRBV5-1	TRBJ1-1	CASSRGTGGSEAFF
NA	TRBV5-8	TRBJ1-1	CASNLRGPLNTEAFF
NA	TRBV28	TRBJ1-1	CASKSPMNTEAFF
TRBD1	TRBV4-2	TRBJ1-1	CASSPLSDRSNTEAFF
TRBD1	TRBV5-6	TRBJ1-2	CASSLEGQGGYYYGYTF
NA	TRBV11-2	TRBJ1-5	CASSLGSNQPQHF
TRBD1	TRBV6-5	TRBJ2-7	CASSYSTGQGWWEQYF
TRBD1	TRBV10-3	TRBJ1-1	CAISEGQGRVTEAFF
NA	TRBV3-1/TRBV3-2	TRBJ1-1	CASSQGVGGHTEAFF
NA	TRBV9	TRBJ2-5	CASSVDALAGAHQETQYF
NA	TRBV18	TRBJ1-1	CASSPAGASEAFF
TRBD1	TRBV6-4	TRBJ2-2	CASSTGQGDTGELFF
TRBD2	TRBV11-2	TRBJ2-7	CASSLDMGTSGTSSYEQYF
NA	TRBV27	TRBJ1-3	CASSLSGLGNTIYF
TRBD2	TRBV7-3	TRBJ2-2	CASSLGAGAGELFF
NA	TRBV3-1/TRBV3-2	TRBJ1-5	CASSRGDQPQHF
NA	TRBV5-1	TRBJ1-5	CASSLEGYQPQHF
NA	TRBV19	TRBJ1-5	CASNPRVINQPQHF
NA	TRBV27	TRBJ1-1	CASRWGGSNTEAFF
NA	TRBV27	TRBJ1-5	CASSLLGGVSNQPQHF
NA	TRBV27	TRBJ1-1	CASSFYAGIDTEAFF
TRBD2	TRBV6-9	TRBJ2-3	CASSYVLAGADTQYF
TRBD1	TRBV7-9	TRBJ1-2	CASSPTGGNYGYTF